These 15 T cell receptor beta chains originate from one sample sequenced in a study of cytomegalovirus exposure and HLA in healthy donors. Sequencing used immunoSEQ multiplex PCR; TCRdb keeps in-frame clones, though not all of them. The data show some 150,000 clones, with over 80% seen just once and roughly 4.3% held by the top ten. Sequenced input: PBMCs. These TCRs come from a young man in good health and CMV-seropositive.

The J gene is TRBJ2-7, the V gene TRBV6-6; D perhaps matches TRBD1 (7 bases). V was shortened by 5 bases and J by 4 bases, with 21 bases between the two germline ends. Germline V gene data show CDR1 as MNHNY and CDR2 as SVGAGI (reference sequence). This CDR3 comprises 16 residues. The CDR3 DNA reads TGTGCCAGCAGTCCTCGTGGAAGGCAGGGGGGTTACGAGCAGTACTTC. This gives the protein CASSPRGRQGGYEQYF.

The chain is built from TRBV19 and TRBJ1-5; no firm D call. Trimming cost V 1 base and J 4 bases, with 11 bases left between them. Germline V gene lookup returns CDR1 LNHDA and CDR2 SQIVND (reference sequence). This CDR3 spans 15 amino acids. CDR3 region: CASSIVTDDNQPQHF. The CDR3 coding sequence is TGTGCCAGTAGTATAGTGACTGACGATAATCAGCCCCAGCATTTT.

The V call is TRBV4-1, the J call TRBJ2-5; TRBD1 agrees at 8 bases. V was pared by 1 base and J by 2 bases, with 6 bases of the junction left unmatched. The germline gives CDR1 MGHRA, CDR2 YSYEKL. CDR3 length: 16 residues. CDR3 loop: CASSQGPGGPQETQYF. CDR3 bases: TGCGCCAGCAGCCAAGGTCCAGGGGGCCCTCAAGAGACCCAGTACTTC.

The chain links TRBV6-1 to TRBJ2-7; 10 nucleotides agree with TRBD1. Looked up from germline, CDR1 is MNHNS and CDR2 is SASEGT. The trim removed 3 bases at V and 6 bases at J, leaving 8 bases unmatched. The CDR3 contains 15 residues. CDR3 nucleotide sequence: TGTGCCAGCAGTGAGTGGGACAGGGGAATAGCCGAGCAGTACTTC. Amino acids: CASSEWDRGIAEQYF.

The gene calls are TRBV28 and TRBJ1-3; 7 bases line up with TRBD1. V gave up 5 bases and J gave up 3 bases; unmatched junction bases: 13. This CDR3 is built from 17 residues. Germline CDR1 reads MDHEN; CDR2 reads SYDVKM. CDR3 DNA sequence: TGTGCCAGCAGTATTTACAGGGGAATCTCTGGTGGAAACACCATATATTTT. Encoded protein: CASSIYRGISGGNTIYF.

This chain joins TRBV7-7 and TRBJ1-1; 8 bases map to TRBD1. This CDR3 spans 14 amino acids. Trimming at V came to 5 bases and at J to 4 bases, leaving 6 bases not matched to a gene. From germline, CDR1 is SSHAT and CDR2 FNYEAQ (reference sequence). In nucleotides, the CDR3 is TGTGCCAGCAGCCCCAGTACAGGGGGCACTGAAGCTTTCTTT. This encodes CASSPSTGGTEAFF.

This chain uses TRBV7-9 with TRBJ1-2; D is ambiguous. Trimming took 4 bases from V and 1 from J, leaving 19 bases between them. Germline V gives CDR1 SEHNR, CDR2 FQNEAQ (reference sequence). The CDR3 is 17 residues long. The CDR3 reads CASSSRRKGTSNYGYTF. DNA of the CDR3: TGTGCCAGCAGCTCGAGGAGGAAGGGCACCAGTAACTATGGCTACACCTTC.

V and J are TRBV27 and TRBJ2-7; TRBD1 matches at 9 bases. V lost 6 bases, J lost 3 bases, and 9 bases stayed unmatched. CDR1 is MNHEY and CDR2 is SMNVEV in the germline V gene (reference sequence). CDR3 size: 15 residues. The CDR3, as DNA: TGTGCCAGCAGCCCGGGACAGGGAGGTTTCTACGAGCAGTACTTC. Residues: CASSPGQGGFYEQYF.

This chain joins TRBV7-2 and TRBJ1-3; TRBD1 is a possible D gene (5 bases). Germline V gives CDR1 SGHTA, CDR2 FQGNSA. The CDR3 has 16 residues. V lost 1 base to trimming and J lost 3 bases, with 13 bases between them. In nucleotides, the CDR3 is TGTGCCAGCAGCTTAGTCTCGACAGCTAGTGGAAACACCATATATTTT. The encoded protein is CASSLVSTASGNTIYF. The variable domain in full, completed from reference TRBV7-2 and TRBJ1-3, reads GAGVSQSPSNKVTEKGKDVELRCDPISGHTALYWYRQSLGQGLEFLIYFQGNSAPDKSGLPSDRFSAERTGGSVSTLTIQRTQQEDSAVYLCASSLVSTASGNTIYFGEGSWLTVV.

J is TRBJ1-2 and V is TRBV23-1; TRBD1 agrees at 8 bases. TRBV23-1 is labeled an ORF, and its function is uncertain. The CDR3 has 18 amino acids. J was trimmed by 5 bases and V by 4 bases; bases with no gene match: 18. CDR3 DNA sequence: TGCGCCAGCAGTCGTCCAGGCAGGGGGCAAGTCAATTTTTATGGCTACACCTTC. As protein: CASSRPGRGQVNFYGYTF.

V gene TRBV6-1 combines with J gene TRBJ2-1, with 10 bases fitting TRBD2. This CDR3 contains 15 residues. J gave up 4 bases and V 10 bases, and 10 bases lay outside the gene matches. Germline V gene lookup returns CDR1 MNHNS and CDR2 SASEGT. CDR3 sequence reads: CATNSGGGQYNEQFF. The CDR3 coding sequence is TGTGCCACGAACAGCGGGGGGGGGCAGTACAATGAGCAGTTCTTC.

The chain recombines TRBV10-1 with TRBJ2-3; D is possibly TRBD2 (6 bases). Deletions cut 8 bases from V and 5 bases from J, with 11 bases between. This CDR3 has 12 amino acids. Germline CDR1 is WNHNN and CDR2 is SYGVQD (reference sequence). Here the CDR3 reads CASSSRGDTQYF. CDR3 nucleotide sequence: TGCGCCAGCTCCTCGCGGGGAGATACGCAGTATTTT.

V is TRBV11-3 and J is TRBJ2-7, with D possibly matching TRBD2 (6 bases). Germline CDR1 is SGHNT and CDR2 is YENEEA. Trimming removed 3 bases at V and 5 bases at J, with 14 bases between. This CDR3 has 14 residues. CDR3 sequence reads: CASSFGGTPHEQYF. The CDR3 nucleotides are TGTGCCAGCAGCTTCGGGGGAACTCCCCACGAGCAGTACTTC.

This clone was observed a few times. CDR3 in amino acids: CASSIMGQNYGYTF. DNA of the CDR3: TGTGCCAGTAGTATAATGGGACAAAACTATGGCTACACCTTC. The chain couples TRBV19 to TRBJ1-2; D perhaps matches TRBD1 (6 bases). The CDR3 is made up of 14 amino acids. The V end lost 2 bases, the J end lost 2 bases, and 9 bases lay between the germline ends. Germline V lookup: CDR1 LNHDA, CDR2 SQIVND (reference sequence). The whole variable domain, filled in from reference TRBV19 and TRBJ1-2, reads DGGITQSPKYLFRKEGQNVTLSCEQNLNHDAMYWYRQDPGQGLRLIYYSQIVNDFQKGDIAEGYSVSREKKESFPLTVTSAQKNPTAFYLCASSIMGQNYGYTFGSGTRLTVV.

The chain couples TRBV27 to TRBJ1-5, with D unresolved. The CDR3 length is 15 residues. Germline V lookup: CDR1 MNHEY, CDR2 SMNVEV (reference sequence). V was cut by 6 bases and J by 0 bases, with 12 bases left in between. CDR3 sequence: CASRLSGGSNQPQHF. In nucleotides, the CDR3 is TGTGCCAGCAGACTCTCAGGAGGTAGCAATCAGCCCCAGCATTTT.